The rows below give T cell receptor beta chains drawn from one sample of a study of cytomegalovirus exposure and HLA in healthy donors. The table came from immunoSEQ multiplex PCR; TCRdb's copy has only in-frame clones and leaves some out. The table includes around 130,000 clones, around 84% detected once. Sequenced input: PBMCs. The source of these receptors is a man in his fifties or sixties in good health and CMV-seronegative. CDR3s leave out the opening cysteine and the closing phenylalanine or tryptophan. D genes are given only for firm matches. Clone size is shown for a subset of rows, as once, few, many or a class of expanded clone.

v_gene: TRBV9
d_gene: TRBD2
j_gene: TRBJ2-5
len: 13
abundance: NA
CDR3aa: ASSVGAGVVETQY

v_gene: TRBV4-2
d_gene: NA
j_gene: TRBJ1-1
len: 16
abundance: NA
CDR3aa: ASSQDVKPGRVDTEAF

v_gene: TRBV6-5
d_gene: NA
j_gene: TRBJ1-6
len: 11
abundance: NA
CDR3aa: ASSVETGSPLH

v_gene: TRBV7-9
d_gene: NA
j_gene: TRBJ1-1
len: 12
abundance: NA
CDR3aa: ASSRTGRNTEAF

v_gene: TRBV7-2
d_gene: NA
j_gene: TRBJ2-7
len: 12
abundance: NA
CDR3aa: ASSLGTGTYEQY

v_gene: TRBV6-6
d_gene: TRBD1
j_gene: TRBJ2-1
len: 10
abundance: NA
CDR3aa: ASSYYRGWQF

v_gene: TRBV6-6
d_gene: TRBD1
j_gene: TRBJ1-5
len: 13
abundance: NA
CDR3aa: ASSYDRVSNQPQH

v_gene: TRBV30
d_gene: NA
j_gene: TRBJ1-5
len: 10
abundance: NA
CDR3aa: GAGPADQPQH

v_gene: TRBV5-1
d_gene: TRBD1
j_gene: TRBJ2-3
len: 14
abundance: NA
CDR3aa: ASSLGQGGSTDTQY

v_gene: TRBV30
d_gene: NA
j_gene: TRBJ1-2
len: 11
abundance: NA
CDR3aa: AWSVGGAGGYT

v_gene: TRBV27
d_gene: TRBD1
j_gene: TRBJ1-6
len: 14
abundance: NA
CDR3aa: ASSLRDRAYNSPLH

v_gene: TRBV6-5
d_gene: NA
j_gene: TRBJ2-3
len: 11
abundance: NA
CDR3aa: ASTGPGTDTQY

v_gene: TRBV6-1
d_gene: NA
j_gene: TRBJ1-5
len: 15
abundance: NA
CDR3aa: ASSEPRRTASNQPQH

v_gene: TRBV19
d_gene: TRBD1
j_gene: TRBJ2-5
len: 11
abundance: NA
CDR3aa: ASSIDRVETQY

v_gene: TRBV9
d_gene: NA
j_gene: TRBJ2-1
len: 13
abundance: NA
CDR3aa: ASSVGRSPYNEQF

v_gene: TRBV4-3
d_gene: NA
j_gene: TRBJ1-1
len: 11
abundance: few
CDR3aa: ASSQDKDTRAF

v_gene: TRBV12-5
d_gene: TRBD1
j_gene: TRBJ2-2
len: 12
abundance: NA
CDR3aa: ASGLSQGAGELF

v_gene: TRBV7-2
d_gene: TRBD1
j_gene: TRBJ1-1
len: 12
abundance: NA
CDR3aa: ASTLGQGGTEAF

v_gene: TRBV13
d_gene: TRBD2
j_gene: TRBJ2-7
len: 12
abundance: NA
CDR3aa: ASSKSGGSYEQY

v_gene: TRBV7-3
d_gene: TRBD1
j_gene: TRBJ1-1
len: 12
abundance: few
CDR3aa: ASGTGKENTEAF

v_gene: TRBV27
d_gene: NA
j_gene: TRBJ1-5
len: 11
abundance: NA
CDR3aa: ASSLSGNQPQH

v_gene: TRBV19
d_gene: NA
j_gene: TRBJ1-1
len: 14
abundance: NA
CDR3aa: ASRSWGRQWNTEAF

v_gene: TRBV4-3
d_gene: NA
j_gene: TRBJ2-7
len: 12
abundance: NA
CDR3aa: ASSQGTPSYEQY

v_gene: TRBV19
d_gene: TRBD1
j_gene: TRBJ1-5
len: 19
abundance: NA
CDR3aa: ASSLLPGQGAWVTRNQPQH

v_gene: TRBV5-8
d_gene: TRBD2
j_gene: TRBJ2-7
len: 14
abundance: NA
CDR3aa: ASYKELGGSLGEQY

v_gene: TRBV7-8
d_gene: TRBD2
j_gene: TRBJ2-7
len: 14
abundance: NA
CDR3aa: ASSSLSGGRGYEQY

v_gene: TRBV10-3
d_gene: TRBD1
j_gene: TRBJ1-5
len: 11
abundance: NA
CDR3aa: AISGDREQPQH

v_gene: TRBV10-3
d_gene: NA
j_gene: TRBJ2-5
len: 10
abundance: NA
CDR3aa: AISSSAETQY

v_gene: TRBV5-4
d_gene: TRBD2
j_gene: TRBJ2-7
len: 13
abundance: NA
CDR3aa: ASSSRTSESYEQY

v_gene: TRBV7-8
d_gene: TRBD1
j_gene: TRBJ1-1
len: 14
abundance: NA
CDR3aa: ASSLRADRVVIEAF

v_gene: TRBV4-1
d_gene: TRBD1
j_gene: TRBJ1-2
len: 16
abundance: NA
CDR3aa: ASSQENLGTANYGGYT

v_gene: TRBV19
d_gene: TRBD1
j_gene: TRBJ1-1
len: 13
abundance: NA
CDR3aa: ASSIYTGGYTEAF

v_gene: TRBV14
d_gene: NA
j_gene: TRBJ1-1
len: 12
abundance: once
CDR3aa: ASSQVGGGTEAF

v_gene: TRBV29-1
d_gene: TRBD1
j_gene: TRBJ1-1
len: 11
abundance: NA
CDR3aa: SVGDRENTEAF

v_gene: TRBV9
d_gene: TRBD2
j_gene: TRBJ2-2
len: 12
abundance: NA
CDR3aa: ASSVRDYTGELF

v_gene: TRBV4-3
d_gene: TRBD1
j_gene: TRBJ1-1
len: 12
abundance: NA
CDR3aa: ASSRLTGGTEAF

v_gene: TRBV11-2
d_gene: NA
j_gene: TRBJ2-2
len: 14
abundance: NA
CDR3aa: ASRPRRTANTGELF

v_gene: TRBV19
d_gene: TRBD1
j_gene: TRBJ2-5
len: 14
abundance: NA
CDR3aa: ASSPGQFPGGETQY

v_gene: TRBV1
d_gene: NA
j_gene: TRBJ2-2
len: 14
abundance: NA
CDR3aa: TSSQDPRVCTGELF

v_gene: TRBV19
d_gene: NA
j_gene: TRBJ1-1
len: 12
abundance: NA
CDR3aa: ASSNSAGRTEAF

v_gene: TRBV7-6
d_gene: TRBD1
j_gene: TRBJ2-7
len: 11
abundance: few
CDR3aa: ASSPTGGYEQY